The 8 T cell receptor beta chains reported below all come from one sample, sequenced in a study of T cell repertoires in cytomegalovirus infection. TCRdb called the reads again in MiXCR, with one record for every CDR3 protein. The sample lists roughly 500,000 distinct CDR3 sequences, about 11% occurring once. Sequenced input: PBMCs. Receptors originate from a human donor in good health (CMV status not recorded). Some clones in this sample may be carry-over from other donors' samples.

The chain combines TRBV7-9 with TRBJ2-7; D gene uncertain. The germline CDR1 and CDR2 sequences are SEHNR and FQNEAQ (reference sequence). Deletions cut 6 bases from V and 0 bases from J, with 6 bases between. This CDR3 has 12 residues. CDR3 nucleotides: TGTGCCAGCAGTAAGTTCTCCTACGAGCAGTACTTC. This encodes CASSKFSYEQYF. The variable domain in full, completed from reference TRBV7-9 and TRBJ2-7, reads DTGVSQNPRHKITKRGQNVTFRCDPISEHNRLYWYRQTLGQGPEFLTYFQNEAQLEKSRLLSDRFSAERPKGSFSTLEIQRTEQGDSAMYLCASSKFSYEQYFGPGTRLTVT.

As concerns this clonotype: A read error may be the cause here, since a much bigger clone is one base away. The chain carries TRBV7-3 and TRBJ1-1, with D perhaps TRBD1 (5 bases). The V gene lost 10 bases and the J gene lost 10 bases, with 16 bases spanning the gap. CDR3 length: 11 residues. Germline values: CDR1 SGHTA, CDR2 FQGTGA. CDR3 sequence (DNA): TGTGCCATCAGACACGCAGGGCCAGCTTTCTTT. This codes for CAIRHAGPAFF.

Many counts were recorded for this clonotype. This chain connects TRBV27 to TRBJ1-2; D perhaps matches TRBD1 (5 bases). The V gene lost 0 bases and the J gene lost 4 bases, with 18 bases spanning the gap. CDR1 is MNHEY, CDR2 SMNVEV, per germline (reference sequence). There are 17 residues in the CDR3. CDR3 bases: TGTGCCAGCAGTTTATCGGTAACGCAGGGTTTATCCTATGGCTACACCTTC. Protein: CASSLSVTQGLSYGYTF.

This clonotype was detected many times. The CDR3 nucleotides read TGTGCCAGCAGTTACACCGGGACACCCTACAATGAGCAGTTCTTC. Its protein product is CASSYTGTPYNEQFF. The chain has TRBV7-3 and TRBJ2-1; tentative D call: TRBD1 (6 bases). CDR3 size: 15 residues. In germline, CDR1 is SGHTA, CDR2 FQGTGA. V lost 6 bases and J lost 2, with 14 bases in between.

This clonotype turned up a few times. The chain links TRBV5-1 to TRBJ2-5, with D unclear. Germline V gives CDR1 SGHRS, CDR2 YFSETQ. The ends were cut back, 4 bases at V and 1 base at J, with 17 bases in the middle. The CDR3 consists of 16 residues. The CDR3 spells CASSLVGVGIQETQYF. CDR3 DNA: TGCGCCAGCAGCCTTGTTGGGGTGGGGATCCAAGAGACCCAGTACTTC.

The sample holds many counts of this clonotype. This chain joins TRBV7-8 and TRBJ1-5; tentatively, D is TRBD1 (6 bases). The CDR3 is 13 amino acids. The V end lost 10 bases, the J end lost 5 bases, and 15 bases lay between the germline ends. Germline CDR1 is SGHVS and CDR2 is FQNEAQ. CDR3 sequence reads: CATGEQGDQPQHF. The DNA for the CDR3 is TGTGCCACGGGGGAACAGGGAGATCAGCCCCAGCATTTT.

The rearrangement links TRBV29-1 to TRBJ2-2; D is uncertain. Germline V gene lookup returns CDR1 SQVTM and CDR2 ANQGSEA. CDR3 length: 15 residues. Trimming removed 5 bases at V and 2 bases at J, with 15 bases between. The DNA of the CDR3 is TGCAGCGTTCGGCTGGGAAGGCCCAACACCGGGGAGCTGTTTTTT. It encodes CSVRLGRPNTGELFF.

This clonotype was recorded many times. CDR3 protein: CAINGSGTGSAYEQYF. CDR3 nucleotides: TGTGCCATCAACGGGTCGGGGACAGGGAGCGCCTACGAGCAGTACTTC. The gene calls are TRBV2 and TRBJ2-7, with 9 bases identical to TRBD1. This CDR3 is built from 16 residues. CDR1 is SNHLY and CDR2 is FYNNEI in the germline V gene. Trimming cost V 10 bases and J 2 bases; bases outside gene matches: 15.